The rows below give T cell receptor beta chains drawn from one sample of a study of T cell responses to AZD1222 COVID-19 vaccine. Using immunoSEQ multiplex PCR, the repertoire was profiled, and TCRdb retains in-frame clones only, with some absent. The sample gives under 80,000 clones, approximately 81% of which show up once; approximately 21% is in the top ten. Sequenced here: peripheral blood, sampled on day 0 of AZD1222 vaccination. These receptors all come from an adult in good health. Both conserved end residues are part of each CDR3.

J	V	CDR3
TRBJ1-2	TRBV28	CASSSPRQGLYYGYTF
TRBJ2-3	TRBV10-3	CAIQNGSTDTQYF
TRBJ2-5	TRBV11-2	CASSPSLQTQYF
TRBJ2-7	TRBV6-2/TRBV6-3	CASSYSTSGPNEQYF
TRBJ2-1	TRBV19	CASSMGYYNEQFF
TRBJ2-3	TRBV11-2	CASSSIAGSDTQYF
TRBJ2-3	TRBV7-9	CASSPRSAGFAGDTQYF
TRBJ2-3	TRBV11-3	CASSLGSGETDTQYF
TRBJ2-7	TRBV18	CASSPPLAGAYEQYF
TRBJ2-5	TRBV5-1	CASSFGTQQETQYF
TRBJ2-7	TRBV19	CASRSGGNPYEQYF
TRBJ1-2	TRBV20-1	CSASGGAGRGYGYTF
TRBJ2-1	TRBV6-6	CASSYSTDREQFF
TRBJ1-1	TRBV18	CASSPQKGLNTEAFF
TRBJ1-2	TRBV28	CASSLLDSGYGYTF
TRBJ1-1	TRBV6-2/TRBV6-3	CASSIPGTEAFF
TRBJ1-1	TRBV12-3/TRBV12-4	CASSLQQLTEAFF
TRBJ2-7	TRBV18	CASSPPGIPYEQYF
TRBJ2-1	TRBV3-1/TRBV3-2	CASSPLYNPSYNEQFF
TRBJ1-2	TRBV29-1	CSVEGPINYGYTF
TRBJ2-5	TRBV30	CAWSVRMGEETQYF
TRBJ2-6	TRBV19	CASVGYGSGANVLTF
TRBJ1-2	TRBV10-1	CASSESRGQGIGAYGYTF
TRBJ2-7	TRBV28	CASRDSFYEQYF
TRBJ1-5	TRBV27	CASKTGGAGQPQHF
TRBJ2-7	TRBV9	CASSVYSYSEQYF
TRBJ1-1	TRBV5-1	CASSLTGVVGVDTEAFF
TRBJ1-1	TRBV24-1	CATSAGTANTEAFF
TRBJ2-7	TRBV5-7	CASSLKGETYEQYF
TRBJ2-7	TRBV18	CASSSTVNYYEQYF
TRBJ2-2	TRBV18	CASSPTGNTGELFF
TRBJ1-1	TRBV24-1	CATSDSQGGWTEAFF
TRBJ1-4	TRBV28	CASSFAATNEKLFF
TRBJ2-1	TRBV13	CASSLDRVNEQFF
TRBJ2-1	TRBV28	CASGYRQPSYNEQFF
TRBJ1-1	TRBV6-2/TRBV6-3	CASSFLGSPITLYTEAFF
TRBJ2-7	TRBV5-6	CASSLFSMGTYEQYF
TRBJ1-1	TRBV19	CASSIGGVATEAFF
TRBJ1-6	TRBV6-5	CASSTRTGDSPLHF
TRBJ1-2	TRBV6-1	CASSEALAAAYGYTF